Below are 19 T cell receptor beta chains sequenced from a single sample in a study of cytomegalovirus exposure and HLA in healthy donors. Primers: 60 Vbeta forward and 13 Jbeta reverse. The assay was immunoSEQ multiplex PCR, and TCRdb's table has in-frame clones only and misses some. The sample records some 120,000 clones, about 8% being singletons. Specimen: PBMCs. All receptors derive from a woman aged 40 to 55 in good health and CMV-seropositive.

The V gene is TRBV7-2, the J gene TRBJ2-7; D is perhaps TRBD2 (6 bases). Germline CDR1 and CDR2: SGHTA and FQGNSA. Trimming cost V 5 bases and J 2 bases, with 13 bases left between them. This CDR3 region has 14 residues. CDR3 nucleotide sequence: TGTGCCAGCAGCGCGGGACTCCGCACCTACGAGCAGTACTTC. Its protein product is CASSAGLRTYEQYF.

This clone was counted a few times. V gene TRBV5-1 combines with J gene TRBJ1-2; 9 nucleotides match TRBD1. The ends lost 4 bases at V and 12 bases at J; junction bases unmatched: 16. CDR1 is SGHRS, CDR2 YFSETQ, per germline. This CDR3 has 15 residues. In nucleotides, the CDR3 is TGCGCCAGCAGCACACTACCCGGGACAGGGCCTATTGACACCTTC. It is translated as CASSTLPGTGPIDTF.

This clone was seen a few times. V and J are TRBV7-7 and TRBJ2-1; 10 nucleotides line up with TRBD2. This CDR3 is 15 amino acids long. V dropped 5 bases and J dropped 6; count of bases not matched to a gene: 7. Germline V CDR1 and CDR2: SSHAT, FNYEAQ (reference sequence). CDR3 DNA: TGTGCCAGCAGCCTCCTAGCGGGGGATGCCAATGAGCAGTTCTTC. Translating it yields CASSLLAGDANEQFF.

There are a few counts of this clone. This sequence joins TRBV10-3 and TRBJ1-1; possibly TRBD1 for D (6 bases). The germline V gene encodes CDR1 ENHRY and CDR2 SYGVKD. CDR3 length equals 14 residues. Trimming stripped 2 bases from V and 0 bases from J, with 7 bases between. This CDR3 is CAISEGQMNTEAFF. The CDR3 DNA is TGTGCCATCAGTGAGGGACAGATGAACACTGAAGCTTTCTTT.

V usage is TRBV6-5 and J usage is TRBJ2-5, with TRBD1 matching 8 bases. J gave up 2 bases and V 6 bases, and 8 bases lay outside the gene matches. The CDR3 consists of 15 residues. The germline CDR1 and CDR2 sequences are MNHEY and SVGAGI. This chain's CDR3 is CASSPFRGPQETQYF. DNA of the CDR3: TGTGCCAGCAGCCCCTTCAGGGGGCCTCAAGAGACCCAGTACTTC.

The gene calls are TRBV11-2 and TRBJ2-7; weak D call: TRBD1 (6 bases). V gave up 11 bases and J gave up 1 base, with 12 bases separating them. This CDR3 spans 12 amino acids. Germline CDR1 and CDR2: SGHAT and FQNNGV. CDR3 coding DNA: TGTGCCGGGGCAGGGGCTTCCTACGAGCAGTACTTC. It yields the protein CAGAGASYEQYF.

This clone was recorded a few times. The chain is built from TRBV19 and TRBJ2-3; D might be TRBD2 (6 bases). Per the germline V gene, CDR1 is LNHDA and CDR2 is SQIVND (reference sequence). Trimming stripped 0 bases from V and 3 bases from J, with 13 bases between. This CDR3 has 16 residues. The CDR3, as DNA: TGTGCCAGTAGTATAGAACCGGGGGTTTTGACAGATACGCAGTATTTT. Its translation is CASSIEPGVLTDTQYF.

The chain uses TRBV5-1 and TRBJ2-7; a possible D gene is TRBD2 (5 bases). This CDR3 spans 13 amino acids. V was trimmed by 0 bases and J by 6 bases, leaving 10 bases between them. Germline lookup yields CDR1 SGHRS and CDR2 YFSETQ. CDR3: CASSLGPRAEQYF. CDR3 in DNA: TGCGCCAGCAGCTTGGGGCCGAGGGCCGAGCAGTACTTC.

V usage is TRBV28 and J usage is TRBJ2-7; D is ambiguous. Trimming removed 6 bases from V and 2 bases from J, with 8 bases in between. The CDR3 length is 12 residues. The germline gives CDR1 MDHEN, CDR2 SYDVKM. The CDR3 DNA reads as TGTGCCAGCAGGAGCGAGGCCTACGAGCAGTACTTC. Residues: CASRSEAYEQYF.

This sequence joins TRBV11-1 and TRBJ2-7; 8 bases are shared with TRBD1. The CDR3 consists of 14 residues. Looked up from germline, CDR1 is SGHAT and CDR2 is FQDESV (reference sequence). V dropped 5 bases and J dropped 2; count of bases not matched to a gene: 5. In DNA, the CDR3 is TGTGCCAGCAGCACTCGACAGGGGCCCTACGAGCAGTACTTC. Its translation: CASSTRQGPYEQYF.

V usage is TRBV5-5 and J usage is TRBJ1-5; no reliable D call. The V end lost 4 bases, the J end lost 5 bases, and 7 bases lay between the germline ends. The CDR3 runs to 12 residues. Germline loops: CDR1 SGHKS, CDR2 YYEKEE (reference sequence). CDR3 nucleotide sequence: TGTGCCAGCAGCGACGGGGATCAGCCCCAGCATTTT. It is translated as CASSDGDQPQHF.

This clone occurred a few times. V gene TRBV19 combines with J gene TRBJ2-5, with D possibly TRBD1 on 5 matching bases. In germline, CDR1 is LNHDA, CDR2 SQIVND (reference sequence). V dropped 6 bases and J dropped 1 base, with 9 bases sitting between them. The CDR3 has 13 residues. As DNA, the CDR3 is TGTGCCAGTAGGCAGGGTATCCAAGAGACCCAGTACTTC. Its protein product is CASRQGIQETQYF.

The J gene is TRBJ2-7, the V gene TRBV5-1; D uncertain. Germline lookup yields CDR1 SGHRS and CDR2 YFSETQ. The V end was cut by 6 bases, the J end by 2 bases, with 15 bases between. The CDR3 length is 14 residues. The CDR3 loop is CASTAGWYPYEQYF. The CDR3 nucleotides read TGCGCCAGCACCGCAGGCTGGTACCCCTACGAGCAGTACTTC. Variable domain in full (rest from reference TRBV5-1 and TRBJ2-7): KAGVTQTPRYLIKTRGQQVTLSCSPISGHRSVSWYQQTPGQGLQFLFEYFSETQRNKGNFPGRFSGRQFSNSRSEMNVSTLELGDSALYLCASTAGWYPYEQYFGPGTRLTVT.

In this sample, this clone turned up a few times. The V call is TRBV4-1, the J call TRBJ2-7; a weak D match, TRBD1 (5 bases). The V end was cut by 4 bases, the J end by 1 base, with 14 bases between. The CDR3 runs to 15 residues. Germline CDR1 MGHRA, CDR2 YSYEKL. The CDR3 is CASSLGVQTSYEQYF. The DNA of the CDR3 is TGCGCCAGCAGCCTAGGGGTCCAGACTTCCTACGAGCAGTACTTC.

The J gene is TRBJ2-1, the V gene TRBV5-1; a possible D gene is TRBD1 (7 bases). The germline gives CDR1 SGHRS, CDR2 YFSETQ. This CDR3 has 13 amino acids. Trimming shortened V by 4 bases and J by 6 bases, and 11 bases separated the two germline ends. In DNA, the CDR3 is TGCGCCAGCAGCCTCAGGGGGGCCAATGAGCAGTTCTTC. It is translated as CASSLRGANEQFF.

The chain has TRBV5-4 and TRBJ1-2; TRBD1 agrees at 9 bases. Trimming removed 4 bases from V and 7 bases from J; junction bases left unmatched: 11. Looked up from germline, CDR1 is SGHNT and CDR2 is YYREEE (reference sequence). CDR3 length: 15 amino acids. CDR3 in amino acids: CASSRPGQGDRGYTF. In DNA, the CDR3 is TGTGCCAGCAGCCGACCGGGACAGGGTGATCGTGGCTACACCTTC.

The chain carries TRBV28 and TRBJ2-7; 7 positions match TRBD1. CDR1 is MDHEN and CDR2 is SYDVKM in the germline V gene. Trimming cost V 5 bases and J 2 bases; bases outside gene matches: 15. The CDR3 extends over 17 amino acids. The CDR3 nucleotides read TGTGCCAGCAGTCTCCCGAGAGCGGACAGGCTTACCTACGAGCAGTACTTC. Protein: CASSLPRADRLTYEQYF.

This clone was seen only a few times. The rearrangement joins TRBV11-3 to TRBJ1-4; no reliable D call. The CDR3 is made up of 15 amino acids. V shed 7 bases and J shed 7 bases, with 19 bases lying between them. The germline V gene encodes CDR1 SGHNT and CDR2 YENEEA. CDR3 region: CASTPGLPWGEKLFF. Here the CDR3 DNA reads TGTGCCAGCACCCCTGGACTGCCCTGGGGTGAAAAACTGTTTTTT.

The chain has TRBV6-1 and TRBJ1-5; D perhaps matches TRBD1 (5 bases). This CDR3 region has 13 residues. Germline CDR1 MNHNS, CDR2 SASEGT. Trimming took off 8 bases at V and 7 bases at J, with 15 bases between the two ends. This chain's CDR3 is CASHNFGAQPQHF. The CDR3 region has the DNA TGTGCCAGCCATAATTTTGGGGCACAGCCCCAGCATTTT.